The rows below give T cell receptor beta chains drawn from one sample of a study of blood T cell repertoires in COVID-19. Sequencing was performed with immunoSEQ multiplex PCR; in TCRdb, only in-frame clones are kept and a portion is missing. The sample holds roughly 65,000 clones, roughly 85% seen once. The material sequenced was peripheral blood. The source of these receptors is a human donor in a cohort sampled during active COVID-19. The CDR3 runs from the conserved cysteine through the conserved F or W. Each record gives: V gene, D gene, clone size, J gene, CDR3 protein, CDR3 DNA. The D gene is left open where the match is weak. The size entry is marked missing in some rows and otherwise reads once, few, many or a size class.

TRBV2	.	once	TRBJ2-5	CASGRDGGETQYF	TGTGCCAGCGGACGGGACGGGGGAGAGACCCAGTACTTC
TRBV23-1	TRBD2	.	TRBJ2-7	CASSPSGGPPDEQYF	TGCGCCAGCAGTCCTAGCGGGGGGCCCCCAGACGAGCAGTACTTC
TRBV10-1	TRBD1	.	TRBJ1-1	CASSDRWTGGNEAFF	TGCGCCAGCAGTGACCGATGGACAGGAGGGAATGAAGCTTTCTTT
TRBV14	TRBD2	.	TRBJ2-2	CASSGPLLAGGVGELFF	TGTGCCAGCAGCGGCCCGCTCCTAGCGGGGGGGGTCGGGGAGCTGTTTTTT
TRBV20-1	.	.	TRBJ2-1	CSARGTHGPFF	TGCAGTGCTAGAGGGACTCACGGTCCGTTCTTC
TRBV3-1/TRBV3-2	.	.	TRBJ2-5	CASSQGGQQETQYF	TGTGCCAGCAGCCAAGGCGGACAGCAAGAGACCCAGTACTTC
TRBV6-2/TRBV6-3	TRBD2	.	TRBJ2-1	CASSYAAGTRPYNEQFF	TGTGCCAGCAGTTATGCCGCCGGGACTAGGCCTTACAATGAGCAGTTCTTC
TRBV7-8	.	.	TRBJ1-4	CASSLVEGRGNEKLFF	TGTGCCAGCAGCTTAGTCGAGGGGAGGGGTAATGAAAAACTGTTTTTT
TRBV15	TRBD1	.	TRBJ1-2	CATSLTGGAGYTF	TGTGCCACCAGCCTAACAGGGGGCGCAGGCTACACCTTC
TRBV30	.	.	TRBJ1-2	CARTGGQGRGGYTF	TGTGCCCGCACGGGTGGGCAGGGCAGGGGTGGCTACACCTTC
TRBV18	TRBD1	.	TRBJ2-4	CASSPTGGQNGNIQYF	TGTGCCAGCTCACCAACAGGGGGACAGAATGGAAACATTCAGTACTTC
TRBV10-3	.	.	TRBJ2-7	CASAREEGPYEQYF	TGTGCCAGCGCCAGGGAGGAGGGCCCCTACGAGCAGTACTTC
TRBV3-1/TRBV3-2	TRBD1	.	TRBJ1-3	CASSYAGTANPIYF	TGTGCCAGCAGCTATGCCGGGACAGCAAACCCCATATATTTT
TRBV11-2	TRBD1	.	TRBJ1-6	CASSLTGDFYNSPLHF	TGTGCCAGCAGCTTGACAGGGGATTTTTATAATTCACCCCTCCACTTT
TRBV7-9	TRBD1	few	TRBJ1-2	CASSQTGGNYGYTF	TGTGCCAGCAGCCAGACAGGGGGCAACTATGGCTACACCTTC
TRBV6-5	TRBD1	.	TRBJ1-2	CASRGQLVYYGYTF	TGTGCCAGCAGGGGACAGTTAGTCTACTATGGCTACACCTTC
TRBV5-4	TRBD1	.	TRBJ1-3	CASSPDRGGNTIYF	TGTGCCAGCAGCCCGGACAGGGGAGGAAACACCATATATTTT
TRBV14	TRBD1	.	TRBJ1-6	CASSRTGGGSPLHF	TGTGCCAGCAGCCGAACAGGGGGAGGTTCACCCCTCCACTTT
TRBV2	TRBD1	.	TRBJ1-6	CASSVLQGAESPLHF	TGTGCCAGCAGTGTCCTACAGGGGGCTGAGTCACCCCTCCACTTT
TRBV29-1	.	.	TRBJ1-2	CSVERQNGYTF	TGCAGCGTTGAAAGACAGAATGGCTACACCTTC
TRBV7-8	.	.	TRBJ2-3	CASSLDSGGTDTQYF	TGTGCCAGCAGCTTGGACAGCGGGGGCACAGATACGCAGTATTTT
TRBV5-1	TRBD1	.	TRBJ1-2	CASSPGQVNYGYTF	TGCGCCAGCAGCCCGGGACAGGTTAACTATGGCTACACCTTC
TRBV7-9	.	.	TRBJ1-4	CASGRGSATNEKLFF	TGTGCCAGCGGCCGCGGGAGTGCAACTAATGAAAAACTGTTTTTT
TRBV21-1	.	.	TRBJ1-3	CASSKGLWRESSGNTIYF	TGTGCCAGCAGCAAAGGCTTATGGAGGGAATCGAGCGGAAACACCATATATTTT
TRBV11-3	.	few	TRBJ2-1	CASSSEGRTYNEQFF	TGTGCCAGCAGCTCTGAGGGCAGGACCTACAATGAGCAGTTCTTC
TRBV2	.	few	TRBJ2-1	CASSGTRGGVGNEQFF	TGTGCCAGCAGTGGCACCCGGGGTGGAGTGGGTAATGAGCAGTTCTTC
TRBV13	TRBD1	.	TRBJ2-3	CASRGDRADTQYF	TGTGCCAGCAGGGGGGACAGGGCAGATACGCAGTATTTT
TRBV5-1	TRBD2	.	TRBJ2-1	CASSFLAGGGNEQFF	TGCGCCAGCAGCTTCCTAGCGGGGGGCGGTAATGAGCAGTTCTTC
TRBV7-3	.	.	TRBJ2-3	CASSLSSVSTDTQYF	TGTGCCAGCAGCCTCAGTAGCGTAAGCACAGATACGCAGTATTTT
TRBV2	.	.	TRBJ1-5	CASSVEGITDNQPQHF	TGTGCCAGCAGTGTGGAGGGTATAACGGACAATCAGCCCCAGCATTTT
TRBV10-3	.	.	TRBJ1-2	CAISESVGAFTF	TGTGCCATCAGTGAGTCGGTGGGGGCCTTCACCTTC
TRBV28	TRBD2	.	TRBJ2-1	CASSSWASGVGEQFF	TGTGCCAGCAGTTCTTGGGCTAGCGGGGTAGGTGAGCAGTTCTTC
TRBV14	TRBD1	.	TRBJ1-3	CASSRRTGIGNTIYF	TGTGCCAGCAGCCGCAGGACAGGGATTGGAAACACCATATATTTT
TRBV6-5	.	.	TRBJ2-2	CASRRTVTGELFF	TGTGCCAGCAGGAGGACAGTTACCGGGGAGCTGTTTTTT
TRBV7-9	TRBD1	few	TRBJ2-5	CASSADRTLETQYF	TGTGCCAGCAGCGCGGACAGGACCCTGGAGACCCAGTACTTC
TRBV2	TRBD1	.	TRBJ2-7	CASSATGGSYEQYF	TGTGCCAGCAGTGCGACAGGGGGTTCCTACGAGCAGTACTTC
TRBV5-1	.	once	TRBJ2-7	CASSQGSSYEQYF	TGCGCCAGCAGTCAGGGATCTTCCTACGAGCAGTACTTC
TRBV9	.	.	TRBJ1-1	CASSSRGTEAFF	TGTGCCAGCAGCTCCCGGGGCACTGAAGCTTTCTTT
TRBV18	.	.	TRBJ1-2	CASSPLLGGHGYTF	TGTGCCAGCTCACCATTATTGGGGGGACATGGCTACACCTTC
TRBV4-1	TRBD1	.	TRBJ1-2	CASSPSGGYYGYTF	TGCGCCAGCAGCCCCTCAGGGGGCTACTATGGCTACACCTTC
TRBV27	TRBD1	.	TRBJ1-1	CASTTRQGTTNTEAFF	TGTGCCAGCACCACCCGACAGGGGACGACGAACACTGAAGCTTTCTTT
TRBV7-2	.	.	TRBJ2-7	CASSPPRGDSYEQYF	TGTGCCAGCAGCCCCCCCCGCGGGGACTCCTACGAGCAGTACTTC
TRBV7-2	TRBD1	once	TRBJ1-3	CASSLLLGQGDIGNTIYF	TGTGCCAGCAGCCTATTACTTGGACAGGGGGATATCGGAAACACCATATATTTT
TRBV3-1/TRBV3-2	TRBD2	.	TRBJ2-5	CASSQATSGGAKTQYF	TGTGCCAGCAGCCAGGCCACTAGCGGGGGGGCAAAGACCCAGTACTTC
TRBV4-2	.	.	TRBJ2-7	CASSPTGSYEQYF	TGTGCCAGCAGCCCGACTGGGTCCTACGAGCAGTACTTC
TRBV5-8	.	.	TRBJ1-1	CASSLWAGGGTEAFF	TGTGCCAGCAGCTTGTGGGCCGGGGGAGGAACTGAAGCTTTCTTT
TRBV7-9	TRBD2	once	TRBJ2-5	CASSLLAGSQETQYF	TGTGCCAGCAGCTTACTAGCGGGTTCCCAAGAGACCCAGTACTTC
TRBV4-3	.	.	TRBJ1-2	CASSQERGISGYTF	TGCGCCAGCAGCCAAGAACGAGGAATAAGTGGCTACACCTTC
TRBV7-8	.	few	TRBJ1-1	CASSLGGRRKNTEAFF	TGTGCCAGCAGCTTAGGGGGCAGGCGGAAGAACACTGAAGCTTTCTTT
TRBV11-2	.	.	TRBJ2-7	CASSLVVFRGPQEQYF	TGTGCCAGCAGCTTAGTTGTTTTTCGGGGTCCCCAGGAGCAGTACTTC
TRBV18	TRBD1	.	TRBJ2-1	CASSSLGTGPHEQFF	TGTGCCAGCTCATCACTCGGGACAGGGCCCCATGAGCAGTTCTTC
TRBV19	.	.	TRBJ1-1	CASTNDRLNTEAFF	TGTGCCAGTACCAATGACAGACTGAACACTGAAGCTTTCTTT
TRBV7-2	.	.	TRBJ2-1	CASSLASGLYNEQFF	TGTGCCAGCAGCTTAGCGTCAGGGCTTTACAATGAGCAGTTCTTC